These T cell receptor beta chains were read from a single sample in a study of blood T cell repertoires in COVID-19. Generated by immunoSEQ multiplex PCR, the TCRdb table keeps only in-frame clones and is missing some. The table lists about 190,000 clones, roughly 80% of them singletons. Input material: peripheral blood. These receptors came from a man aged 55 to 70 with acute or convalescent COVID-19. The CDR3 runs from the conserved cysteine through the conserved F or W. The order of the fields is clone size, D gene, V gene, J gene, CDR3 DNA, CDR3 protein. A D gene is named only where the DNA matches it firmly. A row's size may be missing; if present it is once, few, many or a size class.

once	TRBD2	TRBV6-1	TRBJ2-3	TGTGCCAGCAGTGAAATGCGGGGGAGCACAGATACGCAGTATTTT	CASSEMRGSTDTQYF
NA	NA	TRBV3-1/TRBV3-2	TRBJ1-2	TGTGCCAGCAGCCAAGATCAGGCGCGGGCGTACACCTTC	CASSQDQARAYTF
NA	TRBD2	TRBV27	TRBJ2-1	TGTGCCAGCAGTCGTGGGGGGGTATACAATGAGCAGTTCTTC	CASSRGGVYNEQFF
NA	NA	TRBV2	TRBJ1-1	TGTGCCAGCAGTGAGGGGATACAGGGATTTTCTGAAGCTTTCTTT	CASSEGIQGFSEAFF
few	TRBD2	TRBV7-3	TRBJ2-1	TGTGCCAGCAGCTTAAATAGCGGGGCCTACAATGAGCAGTTCTTC	CASSLNSGAYNEQFF
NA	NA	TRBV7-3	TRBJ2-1	TGTGCCAGCAGCTTGCACGCGTACAATGAGCAGTTCTTC	CASSLHAYNEQFF
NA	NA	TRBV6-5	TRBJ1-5	TGTGCCAGCAGTACCTTAGAACGGCAGCCCCAGCATTTT	CASSTLERQPQHF
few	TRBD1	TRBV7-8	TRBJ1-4	TGTGCCAGCAGCCGGGACAGGGGGTCTGAAAAACTGTTTTTT	CASSRDRGSEKLFF
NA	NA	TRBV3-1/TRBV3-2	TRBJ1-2	TGTGCCAGCAGCCTCAACCGGGACAACCTCCTCTTC	CASSLNRDNLLF
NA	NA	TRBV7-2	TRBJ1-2	TGTGCCAGCAGCTTAGCGGCGACACTGGGTGGCTACACCTTC	CASSLAATLGGYTF
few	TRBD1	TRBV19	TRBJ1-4	TGTGCCAGTCTCCAGGGGGATGAAAAACTGTTTTTT	CASLQGDEKLFF
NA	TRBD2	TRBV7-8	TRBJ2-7	TGTGCCAGCAGCCCCCAGCTAGGGACTACCTCCTACGAGCAGTACTTC	CASSPQLGTTSYEQYF
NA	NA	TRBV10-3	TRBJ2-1	TGTGCCATCGGCCCCGCGACTACCCAATACAATGAGCAGTTCTTC	CAIGPATTQYNEQFF
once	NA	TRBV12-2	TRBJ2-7	TGTGCAAGTCGTTATACTACTGGACACGCGCCTTGCTACGAGCAGTACTTC	CASRYTTGHAPCYEQYF
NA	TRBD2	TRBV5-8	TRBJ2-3	TGTGCCAGCAGCTTGGCGACTAGCGGACGCACAGATACGCAGTATTTT	CASSLATSGRTDTQYF
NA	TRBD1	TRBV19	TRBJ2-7	TGTGCCAGTAGAGACAGGGGGATCAACGAGCAGTACTTC	CASRDRGINEQYF
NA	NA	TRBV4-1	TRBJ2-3	TGCGCCAGCAGCCATGAAGAGCCTAGCGCGGATACGCAGTATTTT	CASSHEEPSADTQYF
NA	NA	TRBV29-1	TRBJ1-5	TGCAGCGCAAGAGAGAACCAGCCCCAGCATTTT	CSARENQPQHF
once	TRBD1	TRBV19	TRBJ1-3	TGTGCCAGTACCCTATCCGGGACAGGGGTGGGAAACACCATATATTTT	CASTLSGTGVGNTIYF
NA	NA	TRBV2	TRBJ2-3	TGTGCCAGCAGTCCTCCCGAGACAGATACGCAGTATTTT	CASSPPETDTQYF
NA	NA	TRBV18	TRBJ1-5	TGTGCCAGCCAGGACAGATTGGATCAGCCCCAGCATTTT	CASQDRLDQPQHF
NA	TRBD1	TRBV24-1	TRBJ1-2	TGTGCCACCAGTGATTTAGGGACAGATGGCTACACCTTC	CATSDLGTDGYTF
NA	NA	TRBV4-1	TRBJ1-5	TGCGCCAGCAGCCAAGAATTAGCGGGGAATCAGCCCCAGCATTTT	CASSQELAGNQPQHF
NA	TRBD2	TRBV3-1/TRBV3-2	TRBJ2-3	TGTGCCAGCAGCCGGCGGGAGGGCACAGATACGCAGTATTTT	CASSRREGTDTQYF
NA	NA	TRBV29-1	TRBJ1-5	TGCAGCGTTGAAGAGGGAGGGAACCAGCCCCAGCATTTT	CSVEEGGNQPQHF
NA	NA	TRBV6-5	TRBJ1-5	TGTGCCAGCAGCAGAAGGGGATTTAGCAATCAGCCCCAGCATTTT	CASSRRGFSNQPQHF
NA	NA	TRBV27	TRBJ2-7	TGTGCCAGCTGCCCGGTGAGCGGCGGGAACTACGAGCAGTACTTC	CASCPVSGGNYEQYF
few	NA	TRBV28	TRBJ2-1	TGTGCCAGCAGTCCCCACGGGCAGGGGTCGGATGAGCAGTTCTTC	CASSPHGQGSDEQFF
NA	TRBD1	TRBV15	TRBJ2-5	TGTGCCACCAGCAGAACCTCCACAGGGGGCATAGGAGAGACCCAGTACTTC	CATSRTSTGGIGETQYF
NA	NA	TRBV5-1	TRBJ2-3	TGCGCCAGCAGCTTGGACAGGGGAGGTAGCACAGATACGCAGTATTTT	CASSLDRGGSTDTQYF
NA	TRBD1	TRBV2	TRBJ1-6	TGTGCCAGCAGTGTCTTCGGACAGGGAACTTCACCCCTCCACTTT	CASSVFGQGTSPLHF
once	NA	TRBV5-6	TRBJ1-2	TGTGCCAGCAGCTTGTACAGGGCAGGCTATGGCTACACCTTC	CASSLYRAGYGYTF
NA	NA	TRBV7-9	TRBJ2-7	TGTGCCAGCAGCCTAGCCCCCAGGTTAGTTTCCTACGAGCAGTACTTC	CASSLAPRLVSYEQYF
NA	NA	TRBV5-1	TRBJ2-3	TGCGCCAGCAGCTTGGACAGGACCGCCACAGATACGCAGTATTTT	CASSLDRTATDTQYF
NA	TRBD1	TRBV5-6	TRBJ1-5	TGTGCCAGCAGCTCGGCGGACAGGGAGAACCCCAATCAGCCCCAGCATTTT	CASSSADRENPNQPQHF
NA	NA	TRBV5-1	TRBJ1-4	TGCGCCAGCAGGGACAGCCTTGCAACTAATGAAAAACTGTTTTTT	CASRDSLATNEKLFF
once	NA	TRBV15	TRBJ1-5	TGTGCCACCAGCAGAGAGGCCGGGAGTGGGGGCAATCAGCCCCAGCATTTT	CATSREAGSGGNQPQHF
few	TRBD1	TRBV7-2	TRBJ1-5	TGTGCCAGCAGCAAAGGGACAGGGGGACCCCAGCATTTT	CASSKGTGGPQHF
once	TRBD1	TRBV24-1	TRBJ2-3	TGTGCCACCAGTGACTACGGACAGGGGAAAGCAGATACGCAGTATTTT	CATSDYGQGKADTQYF
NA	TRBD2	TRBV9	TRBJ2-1	TGTGCCAGCAGCTACGGGACTACCGACAATGAGCAGTTCTTC	CASSYGTTDNEQFF
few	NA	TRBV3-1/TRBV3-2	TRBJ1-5	TGTGCCAGCAGCCCAGGAAACAATCAGCCCCAGCATTTT	CASSPGNNQPQHF
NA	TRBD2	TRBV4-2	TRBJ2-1	TGTGCCAGCAGCCAGGGGACTAGCGGGGCCAATGAGCAGTTCTTC	CASSQGTSGANEQFF
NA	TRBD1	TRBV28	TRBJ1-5	TGTGCCAGCAGGAGACTCCGGACAGGGGACCAGCCCCAGCATTTT	CASRRLRTGDQPQHF
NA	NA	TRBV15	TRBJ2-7	TGTGCCACCAGCAGAGATCAGAGGGAGCAGTACTTC	CATSRDQREQYF
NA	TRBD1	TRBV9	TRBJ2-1	TGTGCCAGCAGCGTAGGACAGGGTGGTTCCTACAATGAGCAGTTCTTC	CASSVGQGGSYNEQFF
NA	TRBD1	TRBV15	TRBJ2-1	TGTGCCACCAGCAGTTACTTAGGGACAGACAATGAGCAGTTCTTC	CATSSYLGTDNEQFF
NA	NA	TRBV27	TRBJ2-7	TGTGCCAGCAGTTCTCAACTCGACTCTTACGAGCAGTACTTC	CASSSQLDSYEQYF
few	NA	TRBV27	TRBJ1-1	TGTGCCAGCAGTTTATATAGGACGGGGAGTGTAGCTTTCTTT	CASSLYRTGSVAFF
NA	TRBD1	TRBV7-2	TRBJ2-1	TGTGCCAGCAGCTTAGTGTCAGGGGGCGAATATGAGCAGTTCTTC	CASSLVSGGEYEQFF
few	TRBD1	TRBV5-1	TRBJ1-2	TGCGCCAGCAGCTTACAGGGGGCGCGGGATGGCTACACCTTC	CASSLQGARDGYTF